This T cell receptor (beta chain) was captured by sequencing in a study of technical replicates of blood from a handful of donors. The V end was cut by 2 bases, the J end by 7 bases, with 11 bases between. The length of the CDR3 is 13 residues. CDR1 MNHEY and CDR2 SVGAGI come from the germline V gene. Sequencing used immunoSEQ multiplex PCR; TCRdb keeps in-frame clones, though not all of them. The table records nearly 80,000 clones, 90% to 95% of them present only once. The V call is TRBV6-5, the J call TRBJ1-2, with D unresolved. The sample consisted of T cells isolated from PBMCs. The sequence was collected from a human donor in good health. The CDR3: CASSYEGLGGYTF. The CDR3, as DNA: TGTGCCAGCAGTTACGAGGGTTTAGGTGGCTACACCTTC.